The 4 T cell receptor beta chains presented below share a single source sample, sequenced in a study of identical twins. In TCRdb, the 5' RACE reads were re-called with MiXCR into one record per CDR3 protein. This sample has more than 250,000 distinct CDR3 sequences, with roughly 8.6% found just once. These data were likewise used in another study, on yellow fever vaccine responses in identical twins.

The sample taken for sequencing was memory (CD45RO+) T cells sorted from blood. All receptors come from a young woman in good health.

The sample holds many counts of this clonotype. The chain carries TRBV7-8 and TRBJ2-3, with D perhaps matching TRBD2 (7 bases). The CDR3 runs 15 residues. In germline, CDR1 is SGHVS, CDR2 FQNEAQ. V shed 1 base and J shed 2 bases, with 10 bases lying between them. The chain's CDR3 is CASSLGRGPTDTQYF. CDR3 bases: TGTGCCAGCAGCTTAGGGCGGGGGCCCACAGATACGCAGTATTTT.

This clonotype was detected many times. This sequence joins TRBV29-1 and TRBJ2-1; TRBD1 or TRBD2 may be the D gene (5 bases each). The CDR3 is 15 amino acids. Trimming took off 4 bases at V and 5 bases at J, with 18 bases between the two ends. CDR1 and CDR2 (germline): SQVTM, ANQGSEA. The CDR3 reads CSVVGALGTNNEQFF. CDR3 in DNA: TGCAGCGTTGTAGGAGCGTTAGGGACCAACAATGAGCAGTTCTTC.

In this sample, this clonotype turned up many times. This chain links TRBV5-1 with TRBJ2-7; 10 bases line up with TRBD1. Germline values: CDR1 SGHRS, CDR2 YFSETQ. The CDR3 consists of 14 residues. With V trimmed by 2 bases and J by 7 bases, 6 bases remained unmatched. Written as DNA, the CDR3 is TGCGCCAGCAGCTTCCTCGACAGGGGGCTAGAGCAGTACTTC. The encoded protein is CASSFLDRGLEQYF. Using reference TRBV5-1 and TRBJ2-7 for the parts outside the CDR3, the full variable domain is KAGVTQTPRYLIKTRGQQVTLSCSPISGHRSVSWYQQTPGQGLQFLFEYFSETQRNKGNFPGRFSGRQFSNSRSEMNVSTLELGDSALYLCASSFLDRGLEQYFGPGTRLTVT.

A few counts support this clonotype. This chain connects TRBV25-1 to TRBJ1-1, with D tentatively TRBD1 (5 bases). Germline CDR1 MGHDK, CDR2 SYGVNS. V was clipped by 10 bases and J by 5 bases, with 20 bases between them. CDR3 length: 14 residues. The CDR3 DNA follows: TGTGCCATTACACTCCCCGGGGGTGGGACTGAAGCTTTCTTT. Its translation: CAITLPGGGTEAFF.